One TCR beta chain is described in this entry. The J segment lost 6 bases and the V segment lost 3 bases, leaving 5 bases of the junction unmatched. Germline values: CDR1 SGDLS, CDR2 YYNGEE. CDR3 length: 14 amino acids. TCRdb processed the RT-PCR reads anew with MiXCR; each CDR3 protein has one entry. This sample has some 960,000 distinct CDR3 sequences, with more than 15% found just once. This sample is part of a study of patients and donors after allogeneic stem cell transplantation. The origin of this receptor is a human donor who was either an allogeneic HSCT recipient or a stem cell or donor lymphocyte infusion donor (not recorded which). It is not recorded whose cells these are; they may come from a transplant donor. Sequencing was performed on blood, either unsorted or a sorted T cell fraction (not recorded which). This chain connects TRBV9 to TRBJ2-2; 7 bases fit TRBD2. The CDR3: CASSGPLAAGELFF. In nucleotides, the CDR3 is TGTGCCAGCAGCGGGCCTCTAGCGGCCGGGGAGCTGTTTTTT.